The 17 T cell receptor beta chains listed next were all sequenced from one sample in a study of molecular identifiers for immune sequencing clone quantification (dated by TCRdb to 2016 to 2019). Libraries were made using PCR. Data came from an Illumina HiSeq 4000. The public reads were reprocessed in TCRdb via fastp at Q25 and MiXCR, keeping in-frame beta chains. Rows merge per CDR3 protein into single entries with the most common DNA and genes. The sample contains just under 65,000 distinct CDR3 sequences, about 19% of them found a single time. More than 1.4% of the sample goes to the ten largest clones. Sequencing was carried out using naive CD8+ T cells from blood, with Jurkat cell RNA spiked in. The intended sense of this specimen's cell subset or site label: FACS-sorted CD8+CD4-CCR7+CD45RA+ naive T cells. The receptor source for this set is a human donor in good health. Some libraries in this study had Jurkat cell RNA spiked in.

This clonotype has only one observation. The final CDR3 position lacks the conserved phenylalanine or tryptophan, pointing to a likely read error. CDR3 in amino acids: CASSPVAGRSENTEAFL. The CDR3 DNA is TGTGCCAGCAGCCCCGTGGCAGGGCGATCCGAGAACACTGAAGCTTTCCTT. The gene calls are TRBV12-3 or TRBV12-4 and TRBJ1-1; D is perhaps TRBD1 (5 bases). The CDR3 sequence is 17 residues long. With 6 bases removed from V and 1 base from J, the gap between germline ends came to 21 bases.

The sample holds one count of this clonotype. With a much larger clone just one base away, this may be a read error. CDR3 nucleotides: TGCAGCGCTGTGTATCCCGACACTGGAAACACCATATATTTT. Its protein is CSAVYPDTGNTIYF. The rearrangement uses TRBV29-1 and TRBJ1-3, with D uncertain. V gave up 7 bases and J gave up 2 bases, with 15 bases separating them. Germline loops: CDR1 SQVTM, CDR2 ANQGSEA. The CDR3 length is 14 residues. Looking up the rest from reference TRBV29-1 and TRBJ1-3 gives the full variable domain: SAVISQKPSRDICQRGTSLTIQCQVDSQVTMMFWYRQQPGQSLTLIATANQGSEATYESGFVIDKFPISRPNLTFSTLTVSNMSPEDSSIYLCSAVYPDTGNTIYFGEGSWLTVV.

The V gene is TRBV7-9, the J gene TRBJ1-6; D is unresolved. This CDR3 is built from 12 residues. Germline CDR1 is SEHNR and CDR2 is FQNEAQ (reference sequence). Trimming cost V 1 base and J 9 bases, with 4 bases left between them. The chain's CDR3 is CASSLVVSPLHF. CDR3 in DNA: TGTGCCAGCAGCTTAGTAGTTTCACCCCTCCACTTT.

This clonotype was seen ten or more times. Here the CDR3 DNA reads TGTGCCACCAGTGATTTGACCCTAGCGGGAGGTGAGCAGTTCTTC. Protein: CATSDLTLAGGEQFF. This chain uses TRBV24-1 with TRBJ2-1; TRBD2 matches 11 bases. Germline V gene data show CDR1 as KGHDR and CDR2 as SFDVKD. The CDR3 contains 15 residues. The V gene end was trimmed by 0 bases and the J gene end by 9 bases; junction bases not matched to a gene: 3.

In this sample, this clonotype turned up many times. This sequence joins TRBV5-1 and TRBJ2-7, with D possibly being TRBD1 (6 bases). V was shortened by 2 bases and J by 5 bases, with 8 bases between the two germline ends. The CDR3 covers 12 residues. CDR1 SGHRS and CDR2 YFSETQ come from the germline V gene. CDR3 DNA: TGCGCCAGCAGCTTTACAGGGAACGAGCAGTACTTC. Amino acid sequence: CASSFTGNEQYF.

This clonotype has at least ten counts. The rearrangement joins TRBV20-1 to TRBJ2-3, with D possibly TRBD1 on 6 matching bases. The germline V and J ends were trimmed by 2 bases and 10 bases, with 7 bases remaining between them. The CDR3 covers 10 residues. The V gene's germline CDR1 is DFQATT and CDR2 SNEGSKA (reference sequence). The CDR3 region has the DNA TGCAGTGCTAGACAGGGGCCGCAGTATTTT. This translates into CSARQGPQYF.

This chain uses TRBV4-1 with TRBJ2-2; the match to TRBD2 covers 10 bases. Germline-derived CDR1 and CDR2 are MGHRA and YSYEKL. The V segment lost 5 bases and the J segment 4 bases; nucleotides outside the gene matches: 4. CDR3 length: 15 residues. The CDR3 here is CASSLAGGFTGELFF. The CDR3, as DNA: TGCGCCAGCAGCTTAGCGGGAGGATTCACCGGGGAGCTGTTTTTT.

As for this clonotype: A read error may explain this, as a much larger clone is one base away. The chain links TRBV14 to TRBJ2-7; D may be TRBD1 or TRBD2 (5 bases each). V was shortened by 0 bases and J by 3 bases, with 12 bases between the two germline ends. CDR3 length equals 15 residues. Germline V gives CDR1 SGHDN, CDR2 FVKESK. This chain's CDR3 is CASSQDSQGVYEQYF. CDR3 bases: TGTGCCAGCAGCCAAGATTCCCAGGGAGTCTACGAGCAGTACTTC.

CDR3 region: CASSLAPRRKSYEQYF. In DNA, the CDR3 is TGTGCCAGCAGCTTAGCTCCCAGGCGAAAGTCCTACGAGCAGTACTTC. The chain couples TRBV7-9 to TRBJ2-7; D remains unclear. CDR1 is SEHNR, CDR2 FQNEAQ, per germline (reference sequence). Trimming cost V 0 bases and J 1 base, with 13 bases left between them. The CDR3 consists of 16 residues.

This clonotype showed up just a few times. This sequence joins TRBV20-1 and TRBJ1-1, with a tentative D call TRBD1 (5 bases). Germline CDR1 reads DFQATT; CDR2 reads SNEGSKA (reference sequence). Trimming stripped 2 bases from V and 1 base from J, with 11 bases between. The CDR3 is made up of 14 amino acids. CDR3 bases: TGCAGTGCTAGACCGACAGCTTCGAACACTGAAGCTTTCTTT. Encoded protein: CSARPTASNTEAFF.

On this clonotype: Just one base apart from a much larger clone, this may be a read error. The J gene is TRBJ1-6, the V gene TRBV9; TRBD1 is a possible D gene (6 bases). Germline CDR1 and CDR2: SGDLS and YYNGEE. This CDR3 has 16 residues. As DNA, the CDR3 is TGTGCCAGCAGCGCCAACAGGGACTCCTATAATTCACCCCTCTACTTT. It codes for CASSANRDSYNSPLYF.

This clonotype was recorded many times. The chain recombines TRBV27 with TRBJ2-1; no clear D gene. The CDR3 extends over 12 amino acids. Trimming removed 6 bases from V and 5 bases from J, with 8 bases in between. Germline loops: CDR1 MNHEY, CDR2 SMNVEV (reference sequence). The CDR3: CASSLLNNEQFF. CDR3 bases: TGTGCCAGCAGCCTCCTTAACAATGAGCAGTTCTTC.

In its sample, this clonotype was seen many times. V is TRBV6-5 and J is TRBJ2-7; no definite D call. The CDR3 is 15 amino acids. In germline, CDR1 is MNHEY, CDR2 SVGAGI. Deletions cut 0 bases from V and 1 base from J, with 10 bases between. The CDR3 nucleotides are TGTGCCAGCAGTTACTCCATAGAGATTTCCTACGAGCAGTACTTC. The encoded protein is CASSYSIEISYEQYF.

At least ten counts were recorded for this clonotype. The CDR3 DNA follows: TGTGCCAGCAGCCACTTTCAAGCGGGAACTAGCACAGATACGCAGTATTTT. Protein product: CASSHFQAGTSTDTQYF. The chain recombines TRBV7-9 with TRBJ2-3, with 7 nucleotides matching TRBD2. CDR1 is SEHNR, CDR2 FQNEAQ, per germline (reference sequence). V gave up 5 bases and J gave up 0 bases; unmatched junction bases: 11. The CDR3 is 17 residues long.

The genes are TRBV13 and TRBJ1-2; D gene ambiguous. The CDR3 consists of 16 residues. Trimming stripped 2 bases from V and 0 bases from J, with 13 bases between. CDR1 PRHDT and CDR2 FYEKMQ come from the germline V gene (reference sequence). The DNA of the CDR3 is TGTGCCAGCAGCTTACCTATTCAGGTGTCTAACTATGGCTACACCTTC. As protein: CASSLPIQVSNYGYTF.

Only a few counts were recorded for this clonotype. This may stem from a read error, because a much larger clone lies one nucleotide away. The V and J genes are TRBV27 and TRBJ2-7, with D perhaps given as TRBD1 or TRBD2 (6 bases each). Germline V gene data show CDR1 as MNHEY and CDR2 as SMNVEV (reference sequence). This CDR3 comprises 17 residues. The CDR3 DNA sequence: TGTGCCAGCAGTCCCGCGTTTAGGGGGGCAAGAGGGGACGAGCCGTACTTC. Translated, it gives CASSPAFRGARGDEPYF.

Many counts were recorded for this clonotype. The chain couples TRBV27 to TRBJ2-5; 8 bases line up with TRBD2. Trimming removed 5 bases from V and 1 base from J; junction bases left unmatched: 9. The CDR3 has 16 residues. Germline CDR1 and CDR2: MNHEY and SMNVEV (reference sequence). The CDR3 region is CASSPFSSGVQETQYF. The CDR3 nucleotides are TGTGCCAGCAGTCCTTTTAGTAGCGGGGTCCAAGAGACCCAGTACTTC.